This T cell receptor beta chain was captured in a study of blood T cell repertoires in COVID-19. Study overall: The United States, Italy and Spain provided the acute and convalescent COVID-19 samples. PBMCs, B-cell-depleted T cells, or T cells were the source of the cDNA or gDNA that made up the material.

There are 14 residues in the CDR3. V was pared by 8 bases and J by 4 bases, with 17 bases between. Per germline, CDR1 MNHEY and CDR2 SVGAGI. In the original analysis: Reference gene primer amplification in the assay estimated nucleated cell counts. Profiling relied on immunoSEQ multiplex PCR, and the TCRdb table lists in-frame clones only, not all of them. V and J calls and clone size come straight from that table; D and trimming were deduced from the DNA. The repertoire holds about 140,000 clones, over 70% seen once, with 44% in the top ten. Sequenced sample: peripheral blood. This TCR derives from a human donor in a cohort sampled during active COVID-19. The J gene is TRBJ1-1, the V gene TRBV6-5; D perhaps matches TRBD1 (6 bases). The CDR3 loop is CASLYRERSTEAFF. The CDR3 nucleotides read TGTGCCAGCTTATACAGGGAGAGGTCCACTGAAGCTTTCTTT.